These 28 T cell receptor beta chains originate from one sample sequenced in a study of OX40 agonist ivuxolimab in advanced cancers. Here immunoSEQ multiplex PCR was the method, and the copy in TCRdb shows in-frame clones only, minus some. Of nearly 65,000 clones in the sample, approximately 90% were seen once. This material consisted of CD4+ or CD8+ T cells sorted from blood, taken in a trial of the OX40 agonist ivuxolimab. These receptors all come from an adult with an advanced solid tumor such as melanoma, head and neck, liver or kidney cancer.

The genes are TRBV30 and TRBJ2-3; maybe TRBD2 (6 bases). The CDR3 is 16 amino acids. CDR1 is GTSNPN and CDR2 is SVGIG in the germline V gene (reference sequence). With 0 bases removed from V and 1 base from J, the gap between germline ends came to 14 bases. CDR3 region: CAWSVRFRRGTDTQYF. The DNA for the CDR3 is TGTGCCTGGAGTGTTCGTTTCCGGAGGGGCACAGATACGCAGTATTTT. The full variable domain, in which reference TRBV30 and TRBJ2-3 provide the parts outside the CDR3, is SQTIHQWPATLVQPVGSPLSLECTVEGTSNPNLYWYRQAAGRGLQLLFYSVGIGQISSEVPQNLSASRPQDRQFILSSKKLLLSDSGFYLCAWSVRFRRGTDTQYFGPGTRLTVL.

The rearrangement joins TRBV7-9 to TRBJ2-7, with TRBD2 matching 13 bases. J was trimmed by 0 bases and V by 0 bases; bases with no gene match: 5. The CDR3 is 18 amino acids. Germline CDR1 reads SEHNR; CDR2 reads FQNEAQ (reference sequence). The DNA for the CDR3 is TGTGCCAGCAGCTTAGCGGGACTAGCGGGACTGAGCTCCTACGAGCAGTACTTC. Amino acids: CASSLAGLAGLSSYEQYF. The full variable domain, in which reference TRBV7-9 and TRBJ2-7 provide the parts outside the CDR3, is DTGVSQNPRHKITKRGQNVTFRCDPISEHNRLYWYRQTLGQGPEFLTYFQNEAQLEKSRLLSDRFSAERPKGSFSTLEIQRTEQGDSAMYLCASSLAGLAGLSSYEQYFGPGTRLTVT.

The chain couples TRBV4-3 to TRBJ2-7, with D possibly being TRBD1 (6 bases). The CDR3 runs to 15 residues. Trimming cost V 4 bases and J 6 bases, with 19 bases left between them. Per the germline V gene, CDR1 is LGHNA and CDR2 is YSLEER. CDR3 residues: CASSPYRDDYTEQYF. The CDR3 DNA is TGCGCCAGCAGCCCCTACAGGGATGATTACACCGAGCAGTACTTC.

The J gene is TRBJ2-1, the V gene TRBV4-1; 10 bases map to TRBD1. With 4 bases clipped from V and 0 bases from J, the junction kept 0 bases outside the gene matches. The length of the CDR3 is 15 residues. Germline loops: CDR1 MGHRA, CDR2 YSYEKL. The CDR3 region is CASSRTGGSYNEQFF. The CDR3 DNA follows: TGCGCCAGCAGCCGGACAGGGGGCTCCTACAATGAGCAGTTCTTC.

The CDR3 sequence is CASSPVIWVESGNTIYF. The CDR3 DNA follows: TGTGCCAGCTCTCCCGTGATATGGGTGGAATCTGGAAACACCATATATTTT. The V gene is TRBV7-9, the J gene TRBJ1-3; the D is unclear. The CDR3 extends over 17 amino acids. Trimming removed 8 bases at V and 1 base at J, with 21 bases between. The germline gives CDR1 SEHNR, CDR2 FQNEAQ (reference sequence).

J is TRBJ2-7 and V is TRBV23-1; the D is unclear. TRBV23-1 is identified as an open reading frame with a role that is uncertain. There are 12 residues in the CDR3. V shed 0 bases and J shed 6 bases, with 6 bases lying between them. Here the CDR3 DNA reads TGCGCCAGCAGTCAATCCGGGCTCGAGCAGTACTTC. It specifies CASSQSGLEQYF.

This clone was seen a single time. The V and J genes are TRBV11-2 and TRBJ2-7; TRBD2 might be the D (6 bases). Trimming took off 1 base at V and 3 bases at J, with 16 bases between the two ends. CDR3 length: 16 amino acids. From germline, CDR1 is SGHAT and CDR2 FQNNGV. CDR3 loop: CASSLGAGTAGYEQYF. CDR3 sequence (DNA): TGTGCCAGCAGCTTAGGTGCTGGGACTGCTGGCTACGAGCAGTACTTC.

The rearrangement uses TRBV6-6 and TRBJ1-1, with no clear D. The V gene's germline CDR1 is MNHNY and CDR2 SVGAGI (reference sequence). V lost 2 bases to trimming and J lost 0 bases, with 7 bases between them. The CDR3 contains 14 residues. In DNA form, the CDR3 reads TGTGCCAGCAGTTACAATCCCATGAACACTGAAGCTTTCTTT. Translation: CASSYNPMNTEAFF.

The V call is TRBV7-9, the J call TRBJ2-3, with TRBD2 matching 7 bases. This CDR3 has 15 amino acids. Germline-derived CDR1 and CDR2 are SEHNR and FQNEAQ (reference sequence). With 1 base clipped from V and 1 base from J, the junction kept 2 bases outside the gene matches. CDR3 DNA sequence: TGTGCCAGCAGCTTAGATGCGGGGGGCACAGATACGCAGTATTTT. Amino acid sequence: CASSLDAGGTDTQYF.

The chain has TRBV19 and TRBJ2-1, with D perhaps matching TRBD2 (5 bases). Germline assignment: CDR1 LNHDA and CDR2 SQIVND (reference sequence). The CDR3 covers 15 residues. Deletions cut 5 bases from V and 0 bases from J, with 11 bases between. The DNA of the CDR3 is TGTGCCAGTAGTCCCGGACTTTTCTCCTACAATGAGCAGTTCTTC. Protein product: CASSPGLFSYNEQFF.

This clone was seen more than once but under ten times. The chain employs TRBV2 and TRBJ1-5, with 7 positions matching TRBD1. The CDR3 is made up of 18 amino acids. Trimming took 3 bases from V and 0 from J; bases not matched to a gene: 11. Germline-derived CDR1 and CDR2 are SNHLY and FYNNEI. CDR3 DNA: TGTGCCAGCAGTGAGTCGCGGGACAGCCTCTATAGCAATCAGCCCCAGCATTTT. Translated: CASSESRDSLYSNQPQHF.

The rearrangement joins TRBV9 to TRBJ2-5; D is possibly TRBD2 (5 bases). This CDR3 contains 16 residues. Germline V CDR1 and CDR2: SGDLS, YYNGEE. Trimming left V 0 bases short and J 3 bases short, with 15 bases between. CDR3 sequence: CASSVDRERNEETQYF. In DNA form, the CDR3 reads TGTGCCAGCAGCGTAGATAGGGAGCGTAATGAAGAGACCCAGTACTTC.

The chain combines TRBV2 with TRBJ2-3; D ambiguous. Germline CDR1 and CDR2: SNHLY and FYNNEI. The CDR3 length is 15 residues. Trimming cost V 3 bases and J 0 bases, with 10 bases left between them. The CDR3 region is CASSDPDTSTDTQYF. CDR3 nucleotide sequence: TGTGCCAGCAGTGATCCCGATACTAGCACAGATACGCAGTATTTT.

The J gene is TRBJ2-1, the V gene TRBV4-3, with D unresolved. Deletions cut 2 bases from V and 3 bases from J, with 14 bases between. Germline V gene sequence: CDR1 LGHNA, CDR2 YSLEER. This CDR3 is 16 amino acids long. In DNA form, the CDR3 reads TGCGCCAGCAGCCAAAGGACGAACCTCGACTACAATGAGCAGTTCTTC. Protein product: CASSQRTNLDYNEQFF.

The rearrangement links TRBV5-1 to TRBJ1-1; D is unresolved. V dropped 3 bases and J dropped 0 bases, with 6 bases sitting between them. Germline CDR1 and CDR2: SGHRS and YFSETQ. The CDR3 is made up of 13 amino acids. In nucleotides, the CDR3 is TGCGCCAGCAGCTCAACACTGAACACTGAAGCTTTCTTT. Translating gives CASSSTLNTEAFF.

This chain uses TRBV6-1 with TRBJ2-7; 7 bases map to TRBD1. The CDR3 loop spans 14 amino acids. V trimming: 7 bases; J trimming: 2 bases; junction bases outside the gene matches: 8. The germline V gene encodes CDR1 MNHNS and CDR2 SASEGT. This chain's CDR3 is CASNHQGVAYEQYF. The CDR3 region has the DNA TGTGCCAGCAATCATCAGGGGGTTGCCTACGAGCAGTACTTC.

This clone was counted once. The chain combines TRBV7-9 with TRBJ2-2; D uncertain. In germline, CDR1 is SEHNR, CDR2 FQNEAQ (reference sequence). The CDR3 is 14 amino acids. V was shortened by 3 bases and J by 4 bases, with 9 bases between the two germline ends. CDR3 DNA sequence: TGTGCCAGCAGCTTTCTAGGCCCCACCGGGGAGCTGTTTTTT. It encodes CASSFLGPTGELFF.

This sequence joins TRBV29-1 and TRBJ2-3; 13 bases map to TRBD2. Germline lookup yields CDR1 SQVTM and CDR2 ANQGSEA. The CDR3 is 15 amino acids. The J segment lost 2 bases and the V segment lost 4 bases, leaving 3 bases of the junction unmatched. CDR3 amino acids: CSVGGTSGNTDTQYF. DNA of the CDR3: TGCAGCGTTGGGGGGACTAGCGGGAACACAGATACGCAGTATTTT.

This clone was counted only a few times. The chain employs TRBV9 and TRBJ1-1, with no clear D. The ends were cut back, 4 bases at V and 7 bases at J, with 14 bases in the middle. CDR3 length equals 13 residues. Germline CDR1 SGDLS, CDR2 YYNGEE. The CDR3, as DNA: TGTGCCAGCAGCCCCCCATCATCGGTTGAAGCTTTCTTT. This codes for CASSPPSSVEAFF.

The gene calls are TRBV9 and TRBJ2-7; 9 nucleotides match TRBD2. Per germline, CDR1 SGDLS and CDR2 YYNGEE. V lost 1 base, J lost 4 bases, and 6 bases stayed unmatched. This CDR3 is built from 15 residues. In DNA, the CDR3 is TGTGCCAGCAGCGTAACAGCGGGAGGAGGGTACGAGCAGTACTTC. This translates into CASSVTAGGGYEQYF.

The chain has TRBV6-1 and TRBJ2-7, with D possibly being TRBD2 (6 bases). Trimming left V 3 bases short and J 4 bases short, with 10 bases between. Germline CDR1 and CDR2: MNHNS and SASEGT. This CDR3 region has 13 residues. Written as DNA, the CDR3 is TGTGCCAGCAGTGACGGGGGTGGGTACGAGCAGTACGTC. It codes for CASSDGGGYEQYV.

The chain is built from TRBV15 and TRBJ1-5, with D unclear. Deletions cut 2 bases from V and 1 base from J, with 9 bases between. Germline CDR1 and CDR2: LNHNV and YYDKDF (reference sequence). CDR3 size: 15 residues. This CDR3 is CATSRFRESNQPQHF. The CDR3 DNA sequence: TGTGCCACCAGCAGATTTAGGGAGAGCAATCAGCCCCAGCATTTT.

The V and J genes are TRBV7-3 and TRBJ2-3; D may be TRBD1 (6 bases). The V end lost 0 bases, the J end lost 1 base, and 20 bases lay between the germline ends. CDR3 size: 19 residues. Germline assignment: CDR1 SGHTA and CDR2 FQGTGA. In DNA form, the CDR3 reads TGTGCCAGCAGCTTAACACCGGGGTTCAGGGGTGGTGGCACAGATACGCAGTATTTT. Protein sequence: CASSLTPGFRGGGTDTQYF.

The V call is TRBV27, the J call TRBJ2-7, with unresolved D. In germline, CDR1 is MNHEY, CDR2 SMNVEV (reference sequence). The CDR3 consists of 14 residues. Trimming shortened V by 1 base and J by 5 bases, and 12 bases separated the two germline ends. DNA for the CDR3: TGTGCCAGCAGTTTATTACCGGGTGCCCACGAGCAGTACGTC. Translation: CASSLLPGAHEQYV.

This chain joins TRBV5-4 and TRBJ2-7, with D possibly matching TRBD1 (5 bases). The CDR3 is 14 amino acids. Trimming stripped 1 base from V and 6 bases from J, with 14 bases between. Germline assignment: CDR1 SGHNT and CDR2 YYREEE (reference sequence). The CDR3 reads CASSLKPQGIEQYV. Written as DNA, the CDR3 is TGTGCCAGCAGCTTGAAGCCCCAGGGAATCGAGCAGTACGTC.

The chain links TRBV7-9 to TRBJ2-6; possibly TRBD1 or TRBD2 for D (6 bases each). The CDR3 sequence is 18 residues long. Trimming stripped 3 bases from V and 1 base from J, with 16 bases between. The germline CDR1 and CDR2 sequences are SEHNR and FQNEAQ (reference sequence). The CDR3 region is CASSLSSGGGSGANVLTF. The CDR3 DNA sequence: TGTGCCAGCAGCTTGTCGTCCGGGGGCGGATCTGGGGCCAACGTCCTGACTTTC.

The chain employs TRBV25-1 and TRBJ1-5; D is uncertain. The germline V gene encodes CDR1 MGHDK and CDR2 SYGVNS. The CDR3 totals 14 residues. Trimming removed 6 bases at V and 0 bases at J, with 9 bases between. This chain's CDR3 is CASSPDNSNQPQHF. CDR3 in DNA: TGTGCCAGCAGCCCTGACAATAGCAATCAGCCCCAGCATTTT.

The gene calls are TRBV27 and TRBJ2-7; D is ambiguous. The V gene's germline CDR1 is MNHEY and CDR2 SMNVEV (reference sequence). CDR3 length equals 13 residues. V was cut by 5 bases and J by 0 bases, with 8 bases left in between. CDR3 DNA: TGTGCCAGCAGTGCGCAGGTCTCCTACGAGCAGTACTTC. It specifies CASSAQVSYEQYF.